This T cell receptor beta chain was captured in a study of cytomegalovirus exposure and HLA in healthy donors. Background on the study: One earlier analysis, a look at approximately 190 million T cells, found about 110 million unique TCR beta sequences. Study-wide points: Only CMV serostatus was available as immune exposure information. The authors enumerated 180 or so TCR beta chains as linked to cytomegalovirus.

The CDR3 loop spans 15 amino acids. From germline, CDR1 is MDHEN and CDR2 SYDVKM. The V and J ends lost 5 bases and 3 bases respectively, with 17 bases between them. As for this clone: Its specificity is unknown.

At the time of sampling, donors were nominally healthy, though unrecorded immune exposures were likely. PCR used 60 Vbeta primers and 13 Jbeta primers. TCRdb's copy holds only in-frame clones and misses some; the assay was immunoSEQ multiplex PCR. The sample consists of approximately 150,000 clones, around 80% of them appearing once. The receptor was derived from a man younger than 35 in good health and CMV-seropositive. V and J are TRBV28 and TRBJ2-7, with D possibly TRBD1 on 6 matching bases. Sequencing was performed on PBMCs. CDR3 amino acids: CASSEQGRGDYEQYF. DNA for the CDR3: TGTGCCAGCAGTGAACAGGGTCGAGGGGACTACGAGCAGTACTTC.